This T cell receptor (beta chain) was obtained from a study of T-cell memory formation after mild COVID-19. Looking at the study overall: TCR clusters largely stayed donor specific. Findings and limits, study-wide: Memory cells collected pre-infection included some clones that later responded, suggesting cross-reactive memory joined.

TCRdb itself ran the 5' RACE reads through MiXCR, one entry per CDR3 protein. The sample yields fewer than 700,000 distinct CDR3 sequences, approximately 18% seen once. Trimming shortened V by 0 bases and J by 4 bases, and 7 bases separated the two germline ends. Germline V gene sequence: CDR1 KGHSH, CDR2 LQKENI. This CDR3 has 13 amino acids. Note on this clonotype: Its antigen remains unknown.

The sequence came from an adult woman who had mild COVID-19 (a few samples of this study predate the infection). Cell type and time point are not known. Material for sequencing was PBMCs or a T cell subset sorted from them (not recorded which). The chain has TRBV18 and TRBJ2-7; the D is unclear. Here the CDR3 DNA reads TGTGCCAGCTCACCACCTTCCCGTTACGAGCAGTACTTC. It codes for CASSPPSRYEQYF.